This T cell receptor (beta chain) derives from a study of shared clonotypes between healthy human individuals (dated by TCRdb to 2018 to 2021). A note on the overall study: A couple of women and three men aged 18 to 49 years were included in the cohort. To estimate repertoire size and how much clonotype sharing occurs between individuals, the study deeply sequenced the blood TCR repertoires of 4 to 6 healthy adults. To increase sequencing depth and limit assay-specific biases, different laboratories used diverse techniques to prepare libraries and sequence TCR repertoires. Per donor, leukapheresis produced somewhere between about 0.94 and 9.5 billion PBMCs. For each donor, CD4 naive and CD4 memory were each run on three plates, CD8 naive on two plates, and CD8 memory on one plate. Study-wide findings and limitations: Across several donors, roughly 5.1% of naive CD4, around 3.3% of naive CD8, about 2% of memory CD4, and roughly 0.41% of memory CD8 clonotypes were shared. Even with the large sequencing depth, rarefaction of the sorted-subset datasets indicated that sequencing was incomplete. Sampling was restricted to blood, and TCR repertoires in tissue are likely to differ from TCR repertoires in blood. Higher generation probabilities were observed for clonotypes shared by all four sorted-subset donors than for non-shared clonotypes. Pairwise subsampling indicated that sequencing depth was expected to affect the degree of clonotype sharing among donors. Naive subsets generally had larger estimated clonotype richness than memory subsets did. Because the study included a small number of donors, the genetic and exposure-history diversity represented was limited.

Of note for this clone: Its binding antigen is unknown. No quality values exist for individual bases; no much larger clone is one base distant.

Healthy HIV-negative adults with no recently reported acute infections or vaccinations were included as donors. Every donor was a Caucasian adult living in Nashville, Tennessee, USA. CD4+ T cells were enriched by magnetic negative selection, after which naive cells were positively selected on CD45RA and the negative fraction was taken as the memory subset. Blood was collected by leukapheresis, and PBMCs were isolated by Ficoll-Histopaque density gradient centrifugation and then cryopreserved in liquid nitrogen vapor phase. Analytical flow cytometry was used to check the purity and quantity of every magnetically sorted T cell population. From each sorted fraction, genomic DNA was isolated and quantified by UV absorbance on a Nanodrop 2000c. TCR CDR3 regions were amplified from genomic DNA by multiplex PCR using the deep immunoSEQ assay. Extracted genomic DNA from each cell subset was distributed evenly across all wells of several immunoSEQ 96-well plates, and each plate was treated as a replicate. For sorted subsets, roughly 190 ng of genomic DNA, equivalent to some 30,000 T cell genomes, went into each replicate PCR. The purified libraries were quantified using a Qubit 3.0 fluorometer, sized with a Bioanalyzer 2100, and then quantified again using the KAPA Library Quantification kit. A separate single-read 150-cycle Illumina NextSeq 550 flow cell was used to sequence each immunoSEQ 96-well plate. In the paper's pipeline: Because only junctional sequences without quality scores were contained in the immunoSEQ output, filtering matching that applied to full-length reads could not be performed. To assign V/J genes and CDR3, sequences were annotated against IMGT germline references using PyIR, a Python wrapper for IgBLAST v1.9. Reads were removed for weak V/J assignments (E-value above 1e-6), missing CDR3, stop codons, out-of-frame junctions, or ambiguous translated residues. V3J clonotypes were defined as sequences sharing an identical inferred V gene, J gene, and CDR3 amino acid sequence. Percentage overlap between repertoires was computed as shared unique clonotypes divided by the size of the smaller repertoire. Richness of each repertoire was evaluated using RTK rarefaction, the Chao1 estimator, and Recon v2.1 estimates of unobserved clonotypes. For all TCRbeta clonotypes obtained by the gDNA method from several donors, generation probabilities were computed with OLGA. Held by TCRdb, this immuneACCESS table contains in-frame sequences only and omits some clones. Under half of the omission traces to an unresolved V gene where checked; the cause of the rest is unknown. That table furnishes V, J and clone size, whereas the DNA furnished D and trimming. The sample table shows a few million clones, and more than 80% are seen once. Of the sample, 0.14% is held by the ten largest clones.

The specimen sequenced was naive CD4+ T cells sorted from blood. Per the publication, the cell subset or site label means: CD45RA+ positively selected. The TCR was taken from a man younger than 35 in good health.

CDR3 region: CASSLDPSLANEQFF. The DNA is as follows: TGTGCCAGCAGCTTAGATCCCTCCCTAGCCAATGAGCAGTTCTTC. This chain joins TRBV11-3 to TRBJ2-1; the D gene is perhaps TRBD2, from 5 matching bases. V drops 0 bases and J drops 6 bases, leaving 12 bases in between. From a lookup of the germline V gene, CDR1 and CDR2 are SGHNT and YENEEA. The CDR3 covers 15 residues, taking in both the cysteine and the phenylalanine. The CDR3 DNA has 45 bases and is translated from base 1. The full variable domain, completed from the reference TRBV11-3 and TRBJ2-1 proteins outside the CDR3, reads EAGVVQSPRYKIIEKKQPVAFWCNPISGHNTLYWYLQNLGQGPELLIRYENEEAVDDSQLPKDRFSAERLKGVDSTLKIQPAELGDSAVYLCASSLDPSLANEQFFGPGTRLTVL.